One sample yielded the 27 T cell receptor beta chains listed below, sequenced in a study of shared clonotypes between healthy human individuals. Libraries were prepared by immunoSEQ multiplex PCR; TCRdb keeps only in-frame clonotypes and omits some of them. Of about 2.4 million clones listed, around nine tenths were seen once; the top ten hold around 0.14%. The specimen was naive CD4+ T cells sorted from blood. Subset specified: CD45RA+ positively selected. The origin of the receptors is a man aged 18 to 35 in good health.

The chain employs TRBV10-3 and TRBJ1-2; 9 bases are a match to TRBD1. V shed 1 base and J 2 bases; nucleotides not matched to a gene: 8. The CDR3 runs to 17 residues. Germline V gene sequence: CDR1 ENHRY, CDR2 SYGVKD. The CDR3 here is CAISEFVGTGQNYGYTF. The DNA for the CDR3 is TGTGCCATCAGTGAGTTCGTAGGGACAGGGCAAAACTATGGCTACACCTTC.

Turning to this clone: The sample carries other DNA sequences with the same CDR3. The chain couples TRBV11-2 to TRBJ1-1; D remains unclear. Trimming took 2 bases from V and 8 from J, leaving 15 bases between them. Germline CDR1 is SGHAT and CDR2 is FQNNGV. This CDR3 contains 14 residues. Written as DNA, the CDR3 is TGTGCCAGCAGCTTAACCCTGGGGAGGACCGAAGCTTTCTTT. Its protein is CASSLTLGRTEAFF.

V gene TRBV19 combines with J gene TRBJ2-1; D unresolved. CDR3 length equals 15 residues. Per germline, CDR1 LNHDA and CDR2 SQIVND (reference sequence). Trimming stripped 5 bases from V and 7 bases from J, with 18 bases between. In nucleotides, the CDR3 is TGTGCCAGTAGTTCCCGGCCTCCCAACTGGAATGAGCAGTTCTTC. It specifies CASSSRPPNWNEQFF.

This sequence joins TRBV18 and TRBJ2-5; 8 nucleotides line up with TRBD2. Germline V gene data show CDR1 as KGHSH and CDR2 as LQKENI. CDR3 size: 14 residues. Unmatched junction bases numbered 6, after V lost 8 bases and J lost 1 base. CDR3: CASRGSGSQETQYF. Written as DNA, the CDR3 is TGTGCCAGCCGGGGGAGCGGGAGCCAAGAGACCCAGTACTTC.

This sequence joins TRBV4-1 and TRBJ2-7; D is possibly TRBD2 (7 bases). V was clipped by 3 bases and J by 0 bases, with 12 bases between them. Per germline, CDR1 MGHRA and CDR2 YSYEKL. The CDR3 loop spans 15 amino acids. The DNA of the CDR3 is TGCGCCAGCAGCCAGGGGGGCGGGGGCTCCTACGAGCAGTACTTC. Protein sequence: CASSQGGGGSYEQYF.

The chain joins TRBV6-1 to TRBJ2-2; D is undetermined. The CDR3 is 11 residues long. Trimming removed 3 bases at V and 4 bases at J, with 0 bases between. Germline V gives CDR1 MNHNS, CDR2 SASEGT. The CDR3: CASSDTGELFF. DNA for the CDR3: TGTGCCAGCAGTGACACCGGGGAGCTGTTTTTT.

CDR3: CASSLGWVDTQYF. DNA for the CDR3: TGTGCCAGCAGCTTAGGCTGGGTGGATACGCAGTATTTT. This sequence joins TRBV11-3 and TRBJ2-3; no firm D call. Trimming took off 1 base at V and 6 bases at J, with 8 bases between the two ends. CDR1 is SGHNT and CDR2 is YENEEA in the germline V gene. This CDR3 has 13 amino acids.

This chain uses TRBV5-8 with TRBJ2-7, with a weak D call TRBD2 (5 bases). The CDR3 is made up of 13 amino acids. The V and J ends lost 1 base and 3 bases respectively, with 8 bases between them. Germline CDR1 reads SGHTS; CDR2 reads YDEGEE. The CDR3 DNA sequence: TGTGCCAGCAGCTTGCGGGAAGTCTACGAGCAGTACTTC. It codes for CASSLREVYEQYF.

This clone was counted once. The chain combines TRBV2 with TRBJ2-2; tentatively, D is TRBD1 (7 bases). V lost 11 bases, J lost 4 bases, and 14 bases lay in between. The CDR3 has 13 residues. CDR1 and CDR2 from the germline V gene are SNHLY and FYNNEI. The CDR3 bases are TGTGCCGGAGGGGACAGATTCACCGGGGAGCTGTTTTTT. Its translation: CAGGDRFTGELFF.

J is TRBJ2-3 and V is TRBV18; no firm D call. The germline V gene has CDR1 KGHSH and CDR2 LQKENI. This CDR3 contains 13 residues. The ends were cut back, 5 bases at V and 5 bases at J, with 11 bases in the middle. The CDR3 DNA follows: TGTGCCAGCTCAGCCCCCTCTAGAGATACGCAGTATTTT. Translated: CASSAPSRDTQYF.

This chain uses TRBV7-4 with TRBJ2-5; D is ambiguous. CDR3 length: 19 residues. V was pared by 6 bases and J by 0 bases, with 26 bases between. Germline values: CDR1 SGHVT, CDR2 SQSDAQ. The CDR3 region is CASREERCSKKMYQETQYF. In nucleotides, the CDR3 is TGTGCCAGCAGGGAAGAGAGATGTAGTAAGAAGATGTACCAAGAGACCCAGTACTTC.

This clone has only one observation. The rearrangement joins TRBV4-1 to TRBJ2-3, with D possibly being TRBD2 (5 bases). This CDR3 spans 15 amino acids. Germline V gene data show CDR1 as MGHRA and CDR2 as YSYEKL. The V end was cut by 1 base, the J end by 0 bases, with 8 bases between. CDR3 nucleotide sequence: TGCGCCAGCAGCCAAGCGGGGTATAGCACAGATACGCAGTATTTT. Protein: CASSQAGYSTDTQYF.

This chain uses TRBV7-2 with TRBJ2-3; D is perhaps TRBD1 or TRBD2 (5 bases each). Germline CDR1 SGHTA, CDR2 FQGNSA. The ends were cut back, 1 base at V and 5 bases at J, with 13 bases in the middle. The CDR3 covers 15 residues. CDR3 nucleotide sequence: TGTGCCAGCAGCTTAGTTCCAGGGAGTCAAGATACGCAGTATTTT. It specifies CASSLVPGSQDTQYF.

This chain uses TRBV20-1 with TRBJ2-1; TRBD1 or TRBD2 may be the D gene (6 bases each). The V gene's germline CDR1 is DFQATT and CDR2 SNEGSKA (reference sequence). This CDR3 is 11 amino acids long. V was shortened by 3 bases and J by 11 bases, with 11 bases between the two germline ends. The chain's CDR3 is CSASPGGQQFF. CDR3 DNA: TGCAGTGCTAGTCCCGGGGGCCAGCAGTTCTTC.

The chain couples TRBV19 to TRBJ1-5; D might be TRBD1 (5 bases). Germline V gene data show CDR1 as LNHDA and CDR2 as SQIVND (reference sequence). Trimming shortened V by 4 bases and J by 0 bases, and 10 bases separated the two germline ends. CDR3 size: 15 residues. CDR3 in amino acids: CASSTPGLSNQPQHF. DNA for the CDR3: TGTGCCAGTAGTACTCCGGGGCTTAGCAATCAGCCCCAGCATTTT.

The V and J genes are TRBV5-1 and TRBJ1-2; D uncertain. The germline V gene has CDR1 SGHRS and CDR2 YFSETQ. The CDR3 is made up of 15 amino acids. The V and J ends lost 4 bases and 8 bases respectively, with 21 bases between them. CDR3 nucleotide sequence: TGCGCCAGCAGCGCCCGCTCAGGAATCGGTTCCGGCTACACCTTC. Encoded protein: CASSARSGIGSGYTF.

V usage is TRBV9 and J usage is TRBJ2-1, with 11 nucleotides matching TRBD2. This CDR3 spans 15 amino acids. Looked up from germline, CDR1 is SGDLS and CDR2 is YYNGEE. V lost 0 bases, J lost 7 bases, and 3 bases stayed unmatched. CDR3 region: CASSVDSGRGNEQFF. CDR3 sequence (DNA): TGTGCCAGCAGCGTAGATAGCGGGAGGGGTAATGAGCAGTTCTTC.

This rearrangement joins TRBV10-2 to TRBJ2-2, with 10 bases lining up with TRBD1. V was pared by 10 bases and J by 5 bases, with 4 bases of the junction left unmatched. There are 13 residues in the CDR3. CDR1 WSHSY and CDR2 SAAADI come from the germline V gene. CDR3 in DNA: TGCGCCACCACGGGACAGGGGACCGGGGAGCTGTTTTTT. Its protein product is CATTGQGTGELFF.

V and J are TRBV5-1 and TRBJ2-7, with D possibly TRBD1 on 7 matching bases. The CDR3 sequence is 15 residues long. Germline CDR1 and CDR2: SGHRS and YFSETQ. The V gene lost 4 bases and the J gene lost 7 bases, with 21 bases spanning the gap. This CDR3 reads CASSPGDSSLGEQYF. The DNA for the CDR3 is TGCGCCAGCAGCCCGGGGGACAGCTCACTGGGGGAGCAGTACTTC.

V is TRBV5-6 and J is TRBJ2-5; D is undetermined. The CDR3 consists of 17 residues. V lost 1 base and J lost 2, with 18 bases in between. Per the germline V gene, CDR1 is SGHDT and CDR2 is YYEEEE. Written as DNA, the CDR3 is TGTGCCAGCAGCTTGCTCTTAGACACCGTAGTACAAGAGACCCAGTACTTC. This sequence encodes CASSLLLDTVVQETQYF.

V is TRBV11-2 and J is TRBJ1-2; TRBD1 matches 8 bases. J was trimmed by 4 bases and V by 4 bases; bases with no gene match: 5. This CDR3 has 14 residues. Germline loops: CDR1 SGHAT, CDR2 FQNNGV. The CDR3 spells CASSSDRGFYGYTF. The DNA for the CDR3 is TGTGCCAGCAGCTCCGACAGGGGATTCTATGGCTACACCTTC.

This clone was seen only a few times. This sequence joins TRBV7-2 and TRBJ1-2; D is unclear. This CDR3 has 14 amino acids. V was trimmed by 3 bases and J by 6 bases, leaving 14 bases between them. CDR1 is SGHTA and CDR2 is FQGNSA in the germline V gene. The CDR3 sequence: CASSFTLDINGYTF. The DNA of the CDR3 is TGTGCCAGCAGCTTTACGTTGGATATAAATGGCTACACCTTC.

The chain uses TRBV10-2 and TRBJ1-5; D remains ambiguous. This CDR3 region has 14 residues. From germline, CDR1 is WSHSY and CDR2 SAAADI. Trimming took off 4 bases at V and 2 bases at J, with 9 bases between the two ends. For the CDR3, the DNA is TGCGCCAGCAGTGCTGTGTCGGGCAATCAGCCCCAGCATTTT. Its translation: CASSAVSGNQPQHF.

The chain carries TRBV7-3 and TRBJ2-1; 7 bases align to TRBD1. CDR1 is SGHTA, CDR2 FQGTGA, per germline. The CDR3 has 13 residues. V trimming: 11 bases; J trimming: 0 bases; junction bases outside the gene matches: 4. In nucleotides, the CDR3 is TGTGCCCACCGGGACAGCTCCTACAATGAGCAGTTCTTC. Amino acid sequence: CAHRDSSYNEQFF.

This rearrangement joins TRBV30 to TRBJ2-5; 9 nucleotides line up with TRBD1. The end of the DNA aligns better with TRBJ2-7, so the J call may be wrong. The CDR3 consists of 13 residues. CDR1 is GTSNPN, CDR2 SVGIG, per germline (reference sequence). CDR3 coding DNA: TGTGCCTGGGGGGGACAGGGAGCCTACGAGCAGTACTTC. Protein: CAWGGQGAYEQYF.

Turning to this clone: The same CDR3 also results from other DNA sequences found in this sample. DNA for the CDR3: TGTGCCATCAGGGGTGGGGGCAGCTACGAGCAGTACTTC. It yields the protein CAIRGGGSYEQYF. The chain is built from TRBV10-3 and TRBJ2-7, with D possibly matching TRBD1 (6 bases). Trimming removed 6 bases from V and 3 bases from J, with 12 bases in between. The germline V gene has CDR1 ENHRY and CDR2 SYGVKD. The CDR3 consists of 13 residues.

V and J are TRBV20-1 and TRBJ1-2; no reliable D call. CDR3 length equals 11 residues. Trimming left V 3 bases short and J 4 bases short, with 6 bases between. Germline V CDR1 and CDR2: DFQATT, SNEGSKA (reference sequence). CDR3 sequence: CSASVGYGYTF. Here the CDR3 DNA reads TGCAGTGCTAGCGTGGGCTATGGCTACACCTTC.